The 10 T cell receptor beta chains below were found in one sample sequenced in a study of blood T cell repertoires in COVID-19. Here immunoSEQ multiplex PCR was the method, and the copy in TCRdb shows in-frame clones only, minus some. The sample lists 270,000 or so clones, about 89% occurring once. Material: PBMCs or T cells enriched from blood (not recorded which). The origin of the receptors is a woman aged 18-35 years who had recovered from COVID-19.

The J gene is TRBJ2-1, the V gene TRBV25-1; 10 nucleotides align to TRBD2. The CDR3 extends over 16 amino acids. Germline values: CDR1 MGHDK, CDR2 SYGVNS. V lost 4 bases and J lost 4; bases outside the gene matches: 7. The CDR3 bases are TGTGCCAGCAGTGGACTCCCTAGCGGGAGATACAATGAGCAGTTCTTC. It yields the protein CASSGLPSGRYNEQFF.

V and J are TRBV7-2 and TRBJ2-3; D is perhaps TRBD1 (6 bases). Per germline, CDR1 SGHTA and CDR2 FQGNSA. Trimming left V 7 bases short and J 3 bases short, with 20 bases between. CDR3 length: 16 amino acids. This chain's CDR3 is CASTKGPGEMTDTQYF. The CDR3 region has the DNA TGTGCCAGCACCAAGGGGCCAGGGGAGATGACAGATACGCAGTATTTT.

The chain uses TRBV19 and TRBJ1-3; 7 bases line up with TRBD1. Trimming at V came to 4 bases and at J to 0 bases, leaving 6 bases not matched to a gene. Germline CDR1 reads LNHDA; CDR2 reads SQIVND (reference sequence). The CDR3 covers 16 residues. Here the CDR3 DNA reads TGTGCCAGTAGTAGGGACAGCCCAAGCTCTGGAAACACCATATATTTT. This sequence encodes CASSRDSPSSGNTIYF. Full variable domain (rest looked up from reference TRBV19 and TRBJ1-3): DGGITQSPKYLFRKEGQNVTLSCEQNLNHDAMYWYRQDPGQGLRLIYYSQIVNDFQKGDIAEGYSVSREKKESFPLTVTSAQKNPTAFYLCASSRDSPSSGNTIYFGEGSWLTVV.

The chain couples TRBV5-5 to TRBJ1-5, with 7 bases identical to TRBD1. After removal of 4 bases from V and 6 bases from J, the junction contained 10 bases not matched to a gene. Germline CDR1 reads SGHKS; CDR2 reads YYEKEE (reference sequence). This CDR3 has 15 residues. CDR3 DNA sequence: TGTGCCAGCAGCCGCTCGGACAGGCCTCCTCAGCCCCAGCATTTT. Amino acid sequence: CASSRSDRPPQPQHF.

About this clone itself: The same CDR3 arises from other DNA sequences in this sample as well. This chain joins TRBV4-3 and TRBJ2-3; D is ambiguous. V was clipped by 3 bases and J by 6 bases, with 10 bases between them. The germline CDR1 and CDR2 sequences are LGHNA and YSLEER. CDR3 length: 13 amino acids. CDR3 nucleotide sequence: TGCGCCAGCAGCCAGGAGCGTCGGGATACGCAGTATTTT. Translation gives CASSQERRDTQYF.

CDR3 nucleotide sequence: TGCGCCAGCACCCGCCGGGGCGGGGGAGAAGAGACCCAGTACTTC. Protein: CASTRRGGGEETQYF. V and J are TRBV5-1 and TRBJ2-5; 7 positions agree with TRBD2. Germline values: CDR1 SGHRS, CDR2 YFSETQ. V gave up 6 bases and J gave up 3 bases; unmatched junction bases: 11. The length of the CDR3 is 15 residues. The full variable domain, in which reference TRBV5-1 and TRBJ2-5 provide the parts outside the CDR3, is KAGVTQTPRYLIKTRGQQVTLSCSPISGHRSVSWYQQTPGQGLQFLFEYFSETQRNKGNFPGRFSGRQFSNSRSEMNVSTLELGDSALYLCASTRRGGGEETQYFGPGTRLLVL.

This chain links TRBV5-1 with TRBJ2-1; a possible D gene is TRBD2 (6 bases). Trimming took 6 bases from V and 3 from J, leaving 16 bases between them. Germline CDR1 is SGHRS and CDR2 is YFSETQ. The CDR3 has 15 amino acids. The CDR3 nucleotides read TGCGCCAGCACACCGGCCCGGGGGAGCTACAATGAGCAGTTCTTC. Its translation: CASTPARGSYNEQFF.

This clone appeared a single time. This chain uses TRBV2 with TRBJ1-4; weak D call: TRBD1 (6 bases). Germline-derived CDR1 and CDR2 are SNHLY and FYNNEI. Trimming pared 8 bases from V and 4 bases from J, leaving 23 bases between. The CDR3 sequence is 17 residues long. The CDR3 DNA reads TGTGCCAGCCGACGCGCCGGGAACCAGGGGTTTAATGAAAAACTGTTTTTT. This sequence encodes CASRRAGNQGFNEKLFF.

The V and J genes are TRBV23-1 and TRBJ2-1, with 12 bases matching TRBD2. TRBV23-1 is known as an ORF, though its function is uncertain. The trim removed 3 bases at V and 0 bases at J, leaving 18 bases unmatched. CDR3 size: 22 residues. CDR3 loop: CASSHTTSGSPESASSYNEQFF. DNA of the CDR3: TGCGCCAGCAGTCACACGACTAGCGGGAGTCCTGAGTCGGCTTCCTCCTACAATGAGCAGTTCTTC.

This chain links TRBV11-2 with TRBJ2-2; 7 bases map to TRBD1. From germline, CDR1 is SGHAT and CDR2 FQNNGV. Trimming at V came to 1 base and at J to 5 bases, leaving 7 bases not matched to a gene. The CDR3 consists of 16 residues. The CDR3 region is CASSLVRGRGTGELFF. The CDR3 DNA is TGTGCCAGCAGCTTAGTCAGGGGGAGAGGGACCGGGGAGCTGTTTTTT.